Each of the 17 T cell receptor beta chains below was sequenced from the same sample in a study of T cells in Graves' hyperthyroidism and ophthalmopathy. RNA transcripts provided the source from which TCR beta CDR3 regions were amplified. First-round RT-PCR with HTBI primers amplified the TCR CDR3 region. TCRdb reanalysed the multiplex PCR reads using MiXCR and keeps one entry per CDR3 protein. The sample has 200,000 to 300,000 distinct CDR3 sequences, roughly 22% seen once; the top ten hold about 40%. Sequencing was carried out using blood. The receptor set was obtained from a woman in her thirties or forties with Graves' ophthalmopathy.

This chain joins TRBV5-1 and TRBJ1-2, with D possibly being TRBD1 (6 bases). V was shortened by 4 bases and J by 6 bases, with 16 bases between the two germline ends. Per the germline V gene, CDR1 is SGHRS and CDR2 is YFSETQ. The CDR3 has 14 residues. The CDR3 DNA is TGCGCCAGCAGCACCTCCGGCAGGGGCGATGGCTACACCTTC. This gives the protein CASSTSGRGDGYTF.

The genes are TRBV6-2 or TRBV6-3 and TRBJ1-5; 7 bases are a match to TRBD1. Germline trimming cut 6 bases from V and 6 bases from J; bases unmatched to any gene: 5. The CDR3 loop spans 13 amino acids. The germline CDR1 and CDR2 sequences are MNHEY and SVGEGT. CDR3 sequence (DNA): TGTGCCAGCAGGGGACAGCAAATTCAGCCCCAGCATTTT. Translation: CASRGQQIQPQHF.

The chain uses TRBV20-1 and TRBJ2-7; TRBD2 matches 10 bases. This CDR3 has 15 amino acids. The germline V gene encodes CDR1 DFQATT and CDR2 SNEGSKA (reference sequence). J gave up 0 bases and V 2 bases, and 4 bases lay outside the gene matches. The CDR3 nucleotides are TGCAGTGCTAGACCCCTAGCGGGAGCCTCCTACGAGCAGTACTTC. Translating gives CSARPLAGASYEQYF.

In the case of this clonotype: The junction does not match germline at one end; this may be a read error. The gene calls are TRBV7-9 and TRBJ2-7; 7 bases fit TRBD2. From germline, CDR1 is SEHNR and CDR2 FQNEAQ (reference sequence). The CDR3 runs to 15 residues. The CDR3 nucleotides read TGTGCCAACAGCCAAAACGGAGGGCTAGCGGACGAGCAGTACTTC. Translation gives CANSQNGGLADEQYF.

This clonotype appeared many times. The rearrangement joins TRBV28 to TRBJ2-7, with TRBD1 matching over 8 bases. CDR1 and CDR2 (germline): MDHEN, SYDVKM. The CDR3 sequence is 11 residues long. V lost 6 bases, J lost 9 bases, and 4 bases stayed unmatched. DNA of the CDR3: TGTGCCAGCAGCCACAGGGGGAGGCAGTACTTC. Translated: CASSHRGRQYF.

A word on this clonotype: One junction end does not reproduce the germline sequence, and a read error may be involved. The chain has TRBV30 and TRBJ2-7, with D uncertain. CDR1 GTSNPN and CDR2 SVGIG come from the germline V gene (reference sequence). CDR3 length: 14 amino acids. CDR3 in DNA: TGTGCCTGGAGTATGGTGGGCGCATCCTACGAGCAGTCCTTC. This gives the protein CAWSMVGASYEQSF.

This clonotype was picked up many times. It may be a read error: a sequence one base away is much more abundant. As DNA, the CDR3 is TGTGCCAGCGTAACAGAGCTGAACACTGAAGCTCTCTTT. Translation: CASVTELNTEALF. This chain joins TRBV7-9 and TRBJ1-1; D not certain. The CDR3 has 13 amino acids. Per germline, CDR1 SEHNR and CDR2 FQNEAQ (reference sequence).

This chain joins TRBV27 and TRBJ1-6, with D perhaps matching TRBD1 (5 bases). V shed 3 bases and J shed 9 bases, with 15 bases lying between them. CDR3 size: 15 residues. Per germline, CDR1 MNHEY and CDR2 SMNVEV (reference sequence). CDR3 in amino acids: CASSFGQGLSSPLHF. The CDR3 coding sequence is TGTGCCAGCAGTTTCGGTCAGGGACTTTCTTCACCCCTCCACTTT.

The rearrangement links TRBV27 to TRBJ2-7; tentative D call: TRBD2 (5 bases). The CDR3 consists of 15 residues. V was trimmed by 5 bases and J by 3 bases, leaving 17 bases between them. Germline V gives CDR1 MNHEY, CDR2 SMNVEV (reference sequence). The CDR3 coding sequence is TGTGCCAGCAGTACACCGATTCGGGGAGTCTACGAGCAGTACTTC. It codes for CASSTPIRGVYEQYF.

There are many counts of this clonotype. The chain recombines TRBV20-1 with TRBJ1-5; 7 bases line up with TRBD1. J gave up 4 bases and V 5 bases, and 5 bases lay outside the gene matches. The CDR3 is 13 residues long. Germline CDR1 is DFQATT and CDR2 is SNEGSKA (reference sequence). CDR3 coding DNA: TGCAGTGCTCAAGGGGGCGCAAATCAGCCCCAGCATTTT. Encoded protein: CSAQGGANQPQHF.

This clonotype was counted only a few times. This sequence joins TRBV6-1 and TRBJ2-5, with 8 bases fitting TRBD1. Germline-derived CDR1 and CDR2 are MNHNS and SASEGT. The CDR3 is 17 amino acids. The junction had 17 bases not matched to a gene; V was cut back by 10 bases and J by 1 base. The CDR3 nucleotides read TGTGCCACCCTGCCACCGGGACAGGAAAGATTCCAAGAGACCCAGTACTTC. This translates into CATLPPGQERFQETQYF.

This clonotype was detected many times. The V gene is TRBV20-1, the J gene TRBJ2-6, with D uncertain. This CDR3 comprises 14 residues. V was clipped by 4 bases and J by 4 bases, with 11 bases between them. In germline, CDR1 is DFQATT, CDR2 SNEGSKA (reference sequence). Here the CDR3 reads CSAKSGTGANVLTF. CDR3 sequence (DNA): TGCAGTGCTAAATCCGGCACCGGGGCCAACGTCCTGACTTTC.

J is TRBJ1-5 and V is TRBV6-5; D possibly corresponds to TRBD1 (5 bases). With 6 bases removed from V and 6 bases from J, the gap between germline ends came to 15 bases. CDR1 and CDR2 (germline): MNHEY, SVGAGI. The CDR3 runs 14 residues. The CDR3, as DNA: TGTGCCAGCAGCTTTCGGAGGGGAGGTCAGCCCCAGCATTTT. It yields the protein CASSFRRGGQPQHF.

This sequence joins TRBV11-2 and TRBJ2-2, with 14 bases identical to TRBD2. The CDR3 covers 16 residues. V shed 10 bases and J 4 bases; nucleotides not matched to a gene: 8. Germline loops: CDR1 SGHAT, CDR2 FQNNGV. CDR3 coding DNA: TGTGCCAACCCAGGACTAGCGGGAGGAACCACCGGGGAGCTGTTTTTT. Its protein is CANPGLAGGTTGELFF.

This clonotype showed up many times. This chain links TRBV12-3 or TRBV12-4 with TRBJ2-5, with 8 bases fitting TRBD2. The CDR3 has 16 amino acids. The J segment lost 9 bases and the V segment lost 3 bases, leaving 15 bases of the junction unmatched. CDR3 sequence (DNA): TGTGCCAGCAGTTTCCCCGGGACTAGATTAAGAGAAGCCCAGTACTTC. Translated, it gives CASSFPGTRLREAQYF.

There are a few counts of this clonotype. The rearrangement joins TRBV18 to TRBJ1-1; maybe TRBD1 (5 bases). CDR1 is KGHSH, CDR2 LQKENI, per germline. V was clipped by 3 bases and J by 1 base, with 12 bases between them. This CDR3 region has 15 residues. The CDR3 nucleotides are TGTGCCAGCTCACCCCCCGCGGGGGGGAACACTGAAGCTTTCTTT. Protein sequence: CASSPPAGGNTEAFF.

There are many counts of this clonotype. The chain uses TRBV24-1 and TRBJ2-7; D uncertain. V was clipped by 4 bases and J by 7 bases, with 16 bases between them. This CDR3 has 14 residues. In germline, CDR1 is KGHDR, CDR2 SFDVKD. Written as DNA, the CDR3 is TGTGCCACCAGTGAGGCCGGACGGATGAAAGAGCAGTACTTC. This codes for CATSEAGRMKEQYF.